The 27 T cell receptor beta chains below were found in one sample sequenced in a study of blood T cells in healthy people across ages. It was with a sample-barcoded 5' primer and a J-beta primer mix that a second PCR of about 6 to 12 cycles was run. TCRdb processed the 5' RACE reads anew with MiXCR; each CDR3 protein has one entry. The sample consists of 650,000 or so distinct CDR3 sequences, roughly half of them appearing once. Source material: blood. The receptor set was obtained from a woman of 80 years or more in good health.

This chain uses TRBV28 with TRBJ2-3; TRBD2 might be the D (6 bases). This CDR3 comprises 14 residues. Germline CDR1 reads MDHEN; CDR2 reads SYDVKM. The V gene lost 11 bases and the J gene lost 6 bases, with 21 bases spanning the gap. In nucleotides, the CDR3 is TGTGCCGGGAGTTGGGTCGGGAGAGGGGATACGCAGTATTTT. Translating gives CAGSWVGRGDTQYF.

This clonotype was recorded many times. The rearrangement joins TRBV20-1 to TRBJ2-1; TRBD1 matches 9 bases. The CDR3 loop spans 13 amino acids. J lost 6 bases, V lost 5 bases, and 5 bases had no gene match. Per the germline V gene, CDR1 is DFQATT and CDR2 is SNEGSKA (reference sequence). CDR3 sequence: CSADRGSGNEQFF. The CDR3 coding sequence is TGCAGTGCTGACAGGGGGAGCGGCAATGAGCAGTTCTTC.

The chain joins TRBV7-9 to TRBJ2-6; tentatively, D is TRBD1 (6 bases). V lost 4 bases and J 1 base, leaving 20 bases between the germline ends. Germline assignment: CDR1 SEHNR and CDR2 FQNEAQ (reference sequence). This CDR3 region has 19 residues. CDR3 in DNA: TGTGCCAGCAGCTCGTCGCTTACAGGGATGGCGTCTGGGGCCAACGTCCTGACTTTC. It is translated as CASSSSLTGMASGANVLTF.

This clonotype was detected only a few times. A much larger clone sits a single nucleotide away, making a read error possible. This rearrangement joins TRBV27 to TRBJ2-1; possible D gene TRBD1, 6 bases. The DNA end is a closer match to TRBJ2-7, so the J assignment may be wrong. CDR1 and CDR2 from the germline V gene are MNHEY and SMNVEV (reference sequence). This CDR3 is built from 15 residues. This chain's CDR3 is CASSIRRGLYNEQYF. CDR3 sequence (DNA): TGTGCCAGCAGTATCCGCAGGGGCCTCTACAATGAGCAGTACTTC.

A single count supports this clonotype. CDR3 region: CASSPTTVSGTGELFF. The CDR3 nucleotides are TGCGCCAGCAGCCCGACGACTGTTTCGGGAACCGGGGAGCTGTTTTTT. The rearrangement uses TRBV5-1 and TRBJ2-2, with a possible D match to TRBD2 (5 bases). Germline V gene data show CDR1 as SGHRS and CDR2 as YFSETQ. The CDR3 has 16 amino acids. The germline V and J ends were trimmed by 4 bases and 5 bases, with 18 bases remaining between them. Variable domain in full (rest from reference TRBV5-1 and TRBJ2-2): KAGVTQTPRYLIKTRGQQVTLSCSPISGHRSVSWYQQTPGQGLQFLFEYFSETQRNKGNFPGRFSGRQFSNSRSEMNVSTLELGDSALYLCASSPTTVSGTGELFFGEGSRLTVL.

V is TRBV18 and J is TRBJ2-1; D gene unclear. Trimming pared 3 bases from V and 7 bases from J, leaving 13 bases between. This CDR3 contains 14 residues. The germline gives CDR1 KGHSH, CDR2 LQKENI. The CDR3 loop is CASSPTQARNEQFF. CDR3 sequence (DNA): TGTGCCAGCTCACCGACCCAGGCCCGGAATGAGCAGTTCTTC.

The genes are TRBV5-1 and TRBJ2-5, with D tentatively TRBD2 (7 bases). The CDR3 is 15 residues long. V gave up 5 bases and J gave up 2 bases, with 16 bases separating them. Germline V lookup: CDR1 SGHRS, CDR2 YFSETQ. CDR3 residues: CASSRVGGTQETQYF. CDR3 DNA: TGCGCCAGCAGTCGTGTGGGGGGGACACAAGAGACCCAGTACTTC.

This CDR3 reads CSAPSQGADYNEQYF. CDR3 coding DNA: TGCAGTGCTCCCTCACAGGGGGCGGACTACAATGAGCAGTACTTC. J is TRBJ2-4 and V is TRBV20-1; 9 bases are a match to TRBD1. V dropped 5 bases and J dropped 13; count of bases not matched to a gene: 18. Germline lookup yields CDR1 DFQATT and CDR2 SNEGSKA (reference sequence). The CDR3 contains 15 residues.

This chain joins TRBV6-6 and TRBJ2-1; no definite D call. The CDR3 runs 8 residues. V dropped 6 bases and J dropped 10 bases, with 1 base sitting between them. Germline V gene sequence: CDR1 MNHNY, CDR2 SVGAGI (reference sequence). CDR3: CASREQFF. The DNA of the CDR3 is TGTGCCAGCAGGGAGCAGTTCTTC.

This clonotype occurred many times. The chain employs TRBV29-1 and TRBJ2-1; weak D call: TRBD2 (5 bases). Germline V gives CDR1 SQVTM, CDR2 ANQGSEA. CDR3 size: 12 residues. Trimming stripped 8 bases from V and 4 bases from J, with 12 bases between. CDR3 protein: CSTSRGYNEQFF. The CDR3 bases are TGCAGCACCTCTCGAGGGTACAATGAGCAGTTCTTC.

CDR3 sequence: CSATKIGQYEQYF. CDR3 in DNA: TGCAGTGCCACGAAAATTGGACAGTACGAGCAGTACTTC. The chain uses TRBV20-1 and TRBJ2-7; TRBD1 is a possible D gene (6 bases). This CDR3 has 13 residues. Trimming left V 6 bases short and J 4 bases short, with 16 bases between. Germline CDR1 DFQATT, CDR2 SNEGSKA (reference sequence).

This clonotype was counted ten times or more. This chain uses TRBV28 with TRBJ2-3, with no clear D. This CDR3 has 17 amino acids. Between the trimmed V and J ends, which lost 6 bases and 6 bases, there was a span of 25 bases. CDR1 is MDHEN, CDR2 SYDVKM, per germline. The CDR3 protein is CASSPSGSQQNRDTQYF. DNA for the CDR3: TGTGCCAGCAGCCCCTCGGGCTCCCAGCAAAATAGGGATACGCAGTATTTT.

The rearrangement uses TRBV10-1 and TRBJ2-1; TRBD2 aligns across 13 bases. This CDR3 has 20 residues. CDR1 is WNHNN and CDR2 is SYGVQD in the germline V gene (reference sequence). The V gene end was trimmed by 7 bases and the J gene end by 7 bases; junction bases not matched to a gene: 22. The CDR3 loop is CASNGWTSGSPGRFLNEQFF. The CDR3, as DNA: TGCGCCAGCAATGGCTGGACTAGCGGGAGTCCTGGTCGGTTTTTGAATGAGCAGTTCTTC.

In its sample, this clonotype was seen once. At one of its ends the junction is not consistent with the germline gene, which may arise from a read error. The CDR3: CASSVDRILNQPRHF. The CDR3 coding sequence is TGTGCCAGCAGCGTTGACCGAATCTTAAATCAGCCCCGGCATTTT. The rearrangement uses TRBV12-3 or TRBV12-4 and TRBJ1-5; unclear D gene. This CDR3 contains 15 residues.

This clonotype appeared a single time. The chain joins TRBV3-1 to TRBJ2-1; D may be TRBD1 or TRBD2 (6 bases each). Trimming took off 4 bases at V and 6 bases at J, with 19 bases between the two ends. Germline V gives CDR1 LGHDT, CDR2 YNNKEL (reference sequence). The CDR3 runs to 16 residues. CDR3 nucleotides: TGTGCCAGCAGCCTCGAAGGGTGGGGGGCTACCAATGAGCAGTTCTTC. Translated, it gives CASSLEGWGATNEQFF.

V is TRBV7-2 and J is TRBJ2-7; 9 bases agree with TRBD1. Germline V gene data show CDR1 as SGHTA and CDR2 as FQGNSA. This CDR3 is 14 amino acids long. The trim removed 5 bases at V and 6 bases at J, leaving 8 bases unmatched. The chain's CDR3 is CASSVMGQGGEQYF. The CDR3 nucleotides are TGTGCCAGCAGCGTGATGGGACAGGGAGGCGAGCAGTACTTC.

This clonotype was counted many times. The rearrangement joins TRBV7-3 to TRBJ2-1, with 11 bases fitting TRBD2. Trimming took 5 bases from V and 0 from J; bases not matched to a gene: 3. This CDR3 contains 16 residues. The germline V gene has CDR1 SGHTA and CDR2 FQGTGA. The CDR3: CASSIGTSGSYNEQFF. CDR3 nucleotides: TGTGCCAGCAGCATCGGGACTAGCGGCTCCTACAATGAGCAGTTCTTC. Supplemented by reference TRBV7-3 and TRBJ2-1, the full variable domain reads GAGVSQTPSNKVTEKGKYVELRCDPISGHTALYWYRQSLGQGPEFLIYFQGTGAADDSGLPNDRFFAVRPEGSVSTLKIQRTERGDSAVYLCASSIGTSGSYNEQFFGPGTRLTVL.

There are a few counts of this clonotype. The rearrangement uses TRBV7-2 and TRBJ1-1; D is ambiguous. Deletions cut 5 bases from V and 0 bases from J, with 13 bases between. The germline V gene has CDR1 SGHTA and CDR2 FQGNSA. This CDR3 is 15 amino acids long. CDR3 residues: CASSLGGSVNTEAFF. In DNA form, the CDR3 reads TGTGCCAGCAGCCTGGGCGGGTCCGTGAACACTGAAGCTTTCTTT. Full variable domain (rest looked up from reference TRBV7-2 and TRBJ1-1): GAGVSQSPSNKVTEKGKDVELRCDPISGHTALYWYRQSLGQGLEFLIYFQGNSAPDKSGLPSDRFSAERTGGSVSTLTIQRTQQEDSAVYLCASSLGGSVNTEAFFGQGTRLTVV.

This clonotype was seen a few times. The junction differs from germline at one of its ends, possibly a read error. The chain uses TRBV2 and TRBJ1-2; D call uncertain. The germline V gene encodes CDR1 SNHLY and CDR2 FYNNEI. CDR3 length equals 12 residues. In DNA form, the CDR3 reads TGTGCCAGCACTATCTCTAACTATGACTACACCTTC. The encoded protein is CASTISNYDYTF.

The chain links TRBV20-1 to TRBJ2-4; the match to TRBD2 covers 13 bases. In germline, CDR1 is DFQATT, CDR2 SNEGSKA (reference sequence). The CDR3 totals 13 residues. V dropped 4 bases and J dropped 13; count of bases not matched to a gene: 7. CDR3 region: CSAMGLAGMAQYF. The CDR3 DNA is TGCAGTGCTATGGGACTAGCGGGAATGGCACAGTACTTC.

The chain employs TRBV28 and TRBJ1-2, with a possible D match to TRBD1 (5 bases). This CDR3 has 12 residues. Germline V CDR1 and CDR2: MDHEN, SYDVKM. Between the trimmed V and J ends, which lost 8 bases and 1 base, there was a span of 8 bases. The CDR3 loop reads CASVGLNYGYTF. CDR3 bases: TGTGCCAGCGTGGGGCTTAACTATGGCTACACCTTC.

This clonotype was counted a single time. V and J are TRBV4-1 and TRBJ2-1; 13 nucleotides align to TRBD2. Germline CDR1 is MGHRA and CDR2 is YSYEKL. V shed 5 bases, J shed 7 bases, and the junction held 11 bases outside the gene matches. The CDR3 extends over 17 amino acids. As DNA, the CDR3 is TGCGCCAGCAGCGCAGGACTAGCGGGAGTCTGGGGTAATGAGCAGTTCTTC. It yields the protein CASSAGLAGVWGNEQFF.

This clonotype has a count of ten or more. This chain uses TRBV6-5 with TRBJ2-7; 9 bases match TRBD1. V trimming: 5 bases; J trimming: 2 bases; junction bases outside the gene matches: 10. The CDR3 has 16 amino acids. Germline V CDR1 and CDR2: MNHEY, SVGAGI. The CDR3 reads CASSPAGTGSTYEQYF. CDR3 coding DNA: TGTGCCAGCAGTCCCGCAGGGACAGGGAGTACCTACGAGCAGTACTTC.

CDR3 nucleotide sequence: TGTGCCAGCAGGTGGGGATCAGGAGGTCACACCGGGGAGCTGTTTTTT. Its translation: CASRWGSGGHTGELFF. The V call is TRBV7-9, the J call TRBJ2-2, with D possibly matching TRBD2 (5 bases). V was clipped by 6 bases and J by 3 bases, with 17 bases between them. CDR3 length equals 16 residues. CDR1 and CDR2 from the germline V gene are SEHNR and FQNEAQ (reference sequence).

This clonotype was picked up one time. The V gene is TRBV6-5, the J gene TRBJ2-4; TRBD2 matches at 9 bases. The CDR3 is 18 residues long. The J segment lost 4 bases and the V segment lost 0 bases, leaving 10 bases of the junction unmatched. The germline gives CDR1 MNHEY, CDR2 SVGAGI. The CDR3 DNA reads TGTGCCAGCAGTTACTCGTTAGCGGGGGCCCTCGGTAAAAACATTCAGTACTTC. Protein product: CASSYSLAGALGKNIQYF.

Notes on this clonotype: With a much larger clone just one base away, this may be a read error. The V and J genes are TRBV4-1 and TRBJ2-5; D is ambiguous. Germline loops: CDR1 MGHRA, CDR2 YSYEKL. CDR3 size: 14 residues. The CDR3: CVSSQGRLKETQYF. CDR3 nucleotides: TGCGTCAGCAGCCAAGGGCGACTGAAAGAGACCCAGTACTTC.

Remarks on this clonotype: This may be a read error: a much more frequent sequence differs by one nucleotide. The rearrangement joins TRBV7-3 to TRBJ1-2; 8 bases line up with TRBD1. Germline V gene sequence: CDR1 SGHTA, CDR2 FQGTGA. The CDR3 totals 15 residues. Unmatched junction bases numbered 13, after V lost 5 bases and J lost 8 bases. CDR3 sequence: CASSPTVTGDLGYTF. The CDR3 nucleotides read TGTGCCAGCAGCCCTACGGTGACAGGGGATTTGGGCTACACCTTC.